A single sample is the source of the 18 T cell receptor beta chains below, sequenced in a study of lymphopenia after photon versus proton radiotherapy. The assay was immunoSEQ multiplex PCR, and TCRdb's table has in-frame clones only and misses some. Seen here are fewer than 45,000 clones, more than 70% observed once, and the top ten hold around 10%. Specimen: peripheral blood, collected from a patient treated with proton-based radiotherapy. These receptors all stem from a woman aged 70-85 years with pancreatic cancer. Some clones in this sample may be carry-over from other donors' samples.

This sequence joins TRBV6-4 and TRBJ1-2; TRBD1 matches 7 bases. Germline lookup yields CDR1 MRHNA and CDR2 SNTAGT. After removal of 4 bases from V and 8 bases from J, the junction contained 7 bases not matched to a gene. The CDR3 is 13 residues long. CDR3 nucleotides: TGTGCCAGCAGTGGTACAGGGGTGGGAGGCTACACCTTC. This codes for CASSGTGVGGYTF.

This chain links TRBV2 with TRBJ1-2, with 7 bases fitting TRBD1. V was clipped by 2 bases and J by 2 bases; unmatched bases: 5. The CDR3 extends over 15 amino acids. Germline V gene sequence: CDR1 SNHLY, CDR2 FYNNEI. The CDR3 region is CASSEFEGANYGYTF. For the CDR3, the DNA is TGTGCCAGCAGTGAATTTGAGGGGGCAAACTATGGCTACACCTTC.

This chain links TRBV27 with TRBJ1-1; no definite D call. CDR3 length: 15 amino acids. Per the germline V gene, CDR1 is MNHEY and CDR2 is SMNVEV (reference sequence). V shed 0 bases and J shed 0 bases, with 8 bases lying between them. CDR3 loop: CASSLSRSMNTEAFF. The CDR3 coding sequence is TGTGCCAGCAGTTTATCGCGGAGTATGAACACTGAAGCTTTCTTT.

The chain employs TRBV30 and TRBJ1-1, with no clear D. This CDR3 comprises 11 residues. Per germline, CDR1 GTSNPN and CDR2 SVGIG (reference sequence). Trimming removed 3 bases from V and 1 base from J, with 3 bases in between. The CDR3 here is CAWRGNTEAFF. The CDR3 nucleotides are TGTGCCTGGAGAGGGAACACTGAAGCTTTCTTT.

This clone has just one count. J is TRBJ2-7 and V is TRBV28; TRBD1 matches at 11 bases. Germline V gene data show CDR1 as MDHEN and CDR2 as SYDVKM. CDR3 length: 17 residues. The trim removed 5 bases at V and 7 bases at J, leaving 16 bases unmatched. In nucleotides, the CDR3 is TGTGCCAGCAGTCACCCTTCAACCGGGACAGGGGGTAGGGAGCAGTACTTC. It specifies CASSHPSTGTGGREQYF.

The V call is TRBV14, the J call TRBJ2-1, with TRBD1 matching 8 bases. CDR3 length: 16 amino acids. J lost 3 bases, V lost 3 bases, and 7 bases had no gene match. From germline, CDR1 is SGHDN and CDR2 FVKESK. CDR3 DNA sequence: TGTGCCAGCAGCCAGATCGGGACAGGAGGCTACAATGAGCAGTTCTTC. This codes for CASSQIGTGGYNEQFF.

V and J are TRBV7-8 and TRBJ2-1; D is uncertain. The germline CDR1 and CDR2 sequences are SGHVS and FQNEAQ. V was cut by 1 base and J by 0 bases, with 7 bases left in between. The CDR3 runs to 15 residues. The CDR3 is CASSLDLYSYNEQFF. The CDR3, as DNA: TGTGCCAGCAGCTTAGATCTATACTCCTACAATGAGCAGTTCTTC.

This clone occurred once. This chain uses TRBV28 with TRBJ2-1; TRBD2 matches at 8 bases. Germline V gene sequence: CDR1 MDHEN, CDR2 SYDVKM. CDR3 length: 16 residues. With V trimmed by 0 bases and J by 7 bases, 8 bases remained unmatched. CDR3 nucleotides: TGTGCCAGCAGTTTATGGACGGGAGGGGCGGGGAATGAGCAGTTCTTC. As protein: CASSLWTGGAGNEQFF.

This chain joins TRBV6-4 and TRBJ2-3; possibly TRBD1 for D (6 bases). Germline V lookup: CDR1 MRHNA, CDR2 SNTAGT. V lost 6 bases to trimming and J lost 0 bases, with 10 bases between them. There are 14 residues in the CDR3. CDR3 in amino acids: CASRLDRSTDTQYF. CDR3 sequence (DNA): TGTGCCAGCAGGCTGGACAGAAGCACAGATACGCAGTATTTT.

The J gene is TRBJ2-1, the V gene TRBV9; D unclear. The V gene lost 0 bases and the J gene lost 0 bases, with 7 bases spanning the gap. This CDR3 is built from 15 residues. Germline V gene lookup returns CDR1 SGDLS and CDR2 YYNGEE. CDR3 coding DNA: TGTGCCAGCAGCGTAGCCAGTAACTCCTACAATGAGCAGTTCTTC. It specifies CASSVASNSYNEQFF. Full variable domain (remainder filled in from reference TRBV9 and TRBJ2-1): DSGVTQTPKHLITATGQRVTLRCSPRSGDLSVYWYQQSLDQGLQFLIQYYNGEERAKGNILERFSAQQFPDLHSELNLSSLELGDSALYFCASSVASNSYNEQFFGPGTRLTVL.

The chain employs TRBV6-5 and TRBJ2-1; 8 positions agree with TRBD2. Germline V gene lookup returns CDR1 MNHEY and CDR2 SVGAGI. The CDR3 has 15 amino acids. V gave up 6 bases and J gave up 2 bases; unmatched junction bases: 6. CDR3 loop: CASRETGLAYNEQFF. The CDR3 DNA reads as TGTGCCAGCAGGGAAACGGGACTAGCCTACAATGAGCAGTTCTTC.

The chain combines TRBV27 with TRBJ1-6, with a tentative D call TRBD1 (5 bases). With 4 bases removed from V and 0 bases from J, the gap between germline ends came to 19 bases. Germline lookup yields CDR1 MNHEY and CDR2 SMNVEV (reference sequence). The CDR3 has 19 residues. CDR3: CASSSSGADVSSYNSPLHF. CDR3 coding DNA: TGTGCCAGCAGTTCGTCCGGGGCGGATGTCAGCTCCTATAATTCACCCCTCCACTTT.

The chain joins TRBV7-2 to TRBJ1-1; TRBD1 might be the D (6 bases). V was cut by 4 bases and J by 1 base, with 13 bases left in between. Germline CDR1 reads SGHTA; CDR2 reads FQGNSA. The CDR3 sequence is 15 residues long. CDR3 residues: CASSSSRTANTEAFF. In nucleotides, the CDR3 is TGTGCCAGCAGCTCCTCTCGGACAGCGAACACTGAAGCTTTCTTT.

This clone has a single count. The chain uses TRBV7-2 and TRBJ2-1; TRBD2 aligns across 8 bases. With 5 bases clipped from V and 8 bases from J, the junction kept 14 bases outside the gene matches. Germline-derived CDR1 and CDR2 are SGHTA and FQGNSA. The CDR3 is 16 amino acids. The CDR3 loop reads CASSIPGTRVMDEQFF. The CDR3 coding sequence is TGTGCCAGCAGCATTCCCGGGACTAGGGTAATGGATGAGCAGTTCTTC.

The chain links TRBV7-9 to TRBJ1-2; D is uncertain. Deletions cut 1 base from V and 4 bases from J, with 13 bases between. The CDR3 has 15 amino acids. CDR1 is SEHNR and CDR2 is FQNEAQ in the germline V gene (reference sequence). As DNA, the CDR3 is TGTGCCAGCAGCTTAGAGGCAGCACCCGCCTATGGCTACACCTTC. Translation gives CASSLEAAPAYGYTF.

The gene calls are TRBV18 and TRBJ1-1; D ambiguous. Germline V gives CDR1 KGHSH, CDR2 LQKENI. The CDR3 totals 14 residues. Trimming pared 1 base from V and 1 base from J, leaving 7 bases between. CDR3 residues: CASSPLDQNTEAFF. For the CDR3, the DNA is TGTGCCAGCTCACCACTAGACCAGAACACTGAAGCTTTCTTT. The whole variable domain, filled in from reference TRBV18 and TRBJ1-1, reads NAGVMQNPRHLVRRRGQEARLRCSPMKGHSHVYWYRQLPEEGLKFMVYLQKENIIDESGMPKERFSAEFPKEGPSILRIQQVVRGDSAAYFCASSPLDQNTEAFFGQGTRLTVV.

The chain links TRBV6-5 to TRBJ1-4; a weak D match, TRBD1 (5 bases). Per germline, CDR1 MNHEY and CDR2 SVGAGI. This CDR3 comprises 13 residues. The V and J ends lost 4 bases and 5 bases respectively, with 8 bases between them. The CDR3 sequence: CASSLGPNEKLFF. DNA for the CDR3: TGTGCCAGCAGTTTGGGACCGAATGAAAAACTGTTTTTT.

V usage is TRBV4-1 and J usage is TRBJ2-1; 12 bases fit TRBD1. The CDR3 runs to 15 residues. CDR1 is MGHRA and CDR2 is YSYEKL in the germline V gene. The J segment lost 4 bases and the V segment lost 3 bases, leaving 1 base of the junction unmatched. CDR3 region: CASSQGQGAYNEQFF. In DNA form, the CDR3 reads TGCGCCAGCAGCCAGGGACAGGGGGCTTACAATGAGCAGTTCTTC.